These 20 T cell receptor beta chains were sequenced from one sample in a study of shared clonotypes between healthy human individuals. TCRdb's table, derived via immunoSEQ multiplex PCR, lists solely in-frame clones and lacks some. The repertoire includes 2 million to 2.5 million clones, nearly 97% of them detected once, and roughly 0.13% sits in the top ten. Sequencing input: naive CD4+ T cells sorted from blood. Subset indicated: CD45RA+ positively selected. These receptors came from a man between 18 and 35 years old in good health.

On this clone: A read error may account for a junction end that differs from germline. In the same sample, other DNA sequences code for this CDR3. The V gene is TRBV7-3, the J gene TRBJ1-1; no firm D call. CDR1 and CDR2 (germline): SGHTA, FQGTGA. The CDR3 runs to 13 residues. The DNA of the CDR3 is TGTGCCAGCAGCCTAACACGGAACACTGAAGCTTTCTTT. Its translation is CASSLTRNTEAFF. The complete variable domain, with remaining parts taken from reference TRBV7-3 and TRBJ1-1, reads GAGVSQTPSNKVTEKGKYVELRCDPISGHTALYWYRQSLGQGPEFLIYFQGTGAADDSGLPNDRFFAVRPEGSVSTLKIQRTERGDSAVYLCASSLTRNTEAFFGQGTRLTVV.

The rearrangement links TRBV10-3 to TRBJ2-4; D not resolved. The germline V gene encodes CDR1 ENHRY and CDR2 SYGVKD. Trimming removed 0 bases at V and 4 bases at J, with 7 bases between. This CDR3 is 14 amino acids long. Here the CDR3 DNA reads TGTGCCATCAGTGAGTCAACAGAGAAAAACATTCAGTACTTC. It yields the protein CAISESTEKNIQYF.

This clone occurred once. Other DNA variants within this sample encode the same CDR3. The gene calls are TRBV5-1 and TRBJ2-3, with D perhaps assigned TRBD1 or TRBD2 (5 bases each). The CDR3 totals 13 residues. V was trimmed by 8 bases and J by 3 bases, leaving 13 bases between them. CDR1 SGHRS and CDR2 YFSETQ come from the germline V gene. CDR3 bases: TGCGCCAGTGGGGCAGGCGGGACAGATACGCAGTATTTT. Protein sequence: CASGAGGTDTQYF.

The CDR3 DNA is TGTGCCAGCAGCCAAGGGGAAACCCGGTTCGTAGATACGCAGTATTTT. It is translated as CASSQGETRFVDTQYF. V gene TRBV14 combines with J gene TRBJ2-3; D is unclear. Trimming removed 1 base from V and 5 bases from J, with 16 bases in between. Germline CDR1 and CDR2: SGHDN and FVKESK. The CDR3 runs 16 residues. The variable domain in full, completed from reference TRBV14 and TRBJ2-3, reads EAGVTQFPSHSVIEKGQTVTLRCDPISGHDNLYWYRRVMGKEIKFLLHFVKESKQDESGMPNNRFLAERTGGTYSTLKVQPAELEDSGVYFCASSQGETRFVDTQYFGPGTRLTVL.

This clone has only one observation. V is TRBV6-6 and J is TRBJ2-5, with 8 bases fitting TRBD1. There are 15 residues in the CDR3. V dropped 0 bases and J dropped 5; count of bases not matched to a gene: 5. The germline CDR1 and CDR2 sequences are MNHNY and SVGAGI (reference sequence). The chain's CDR3 is CASSYSDRVVETQYF. Written as DNA, the CDR3 is TGTGCCAGCAGTTACTCGGACAGGGTCGTGGAGACCCAGTACTTC.

This chain joins TRBV5-1 and TRBJ2-1, with a possible D match to TRBD1 (7 bases). Trimming took off 7 bases at V and 8 bases at J, with 28 bases between the two ends. From germline, CDR1 is SGHRS and CDR2 YFSETQ. The CDR3 sequence is 17 residues long. CDR3 bases: TGCGCCAGCTCCCCTTCCATCCGACAGGGAGGATTGGATGAGCAGTTCTTC. Encoded protein: CASSPSIRQGGLDEQFF.

V is TRBV6-1 and J is TRBJ2-7, with D possibly matching TRBD2 (6 bases). The V end lost 3 bases, the J end lost 4 bases, and 19 bases lay between the germline ends. Germline CDR1 and CDR2: MNHNS and SASEGT. This CDR3 is built from 16 residues. The CDR3 is CASSEGRDSPWYEQYF. The CDR3 DNA is TGTGCCAGCAGTGAGGGGCGGGACTCCCCCTGGTACGAGCAGTACTTC.

A single count supports this clone. The gene calls are TRBV18 and TRBJ2-3; 8 bases agree with TRBD1. The V gene's germline CDR1 is KGHSH and CDR2 LQKENI. V shed 5 bases and J 0 bases; nucleotides not matched to a gene: 4. The CDR3 sequence is 15 residues long. The CDR3 nucleotides read TGTGCCAGCTCAGCCCGACAGGGGAGCACAGATACGCAGTATTTT. Protein product: CASSARQGSTDTQYF. Supplemented by reference TRBV18 and TRBJ2-3, the full variable domain reads NAGVMQNPRHLVRRRGQEARLRCSPMKGHSHVYWYRQLPEEGLKFMVYLQKENIIDESGMPKERFSAEFPKEGPSILRIQQVVRGDSAAYFCASSARQGSTDTQYFGPGTRLTVL.

The chain uses TRBV2 and TRBJ1-1; D remains unclear. The V gene lost 5 bases and the J gene lost 1 base, with 8 bases spanning the gap. Germline loops: CDR1 SNHLY, CDR2 FYNNEI. The CDR3 contains 13 residues. The CDR3 reads CASSQHPNTEAFF. CDR3 nucleotide sequence: TGTGCCAGCAGTCAACACCCGAACACTGAAGCTTTCTTT.

The rearrangement links TRBV5-1 to TRBJ2-3; D is unclear. The germline V gene encodes CDR1 SGHRS and CDR2 YFSETQ. The CDR3 totals 14 residues. V was cut by 4 bases and J by 4 bases, with 13 bases left in between. The CDR3 nucleotides are TGCGCCAGCAGCGTATCCCTCGGGTCAGATACGCAGTATTTT. It is translated as CASSVSLGSDTQYF.

The chain joins TRBV5-4 to TRBJ2-7; 10 bases match TRBD2. The CDR3 is made up of 15 amino acids. Germline V CDR1 and CDR2: SGHNT, YYREEE (reference sequence). Losses at the gene ends were 2 bases for V and 2 bases for J; bases not matched to a gene: 4. The DNA for the CDR3 is TGTGCCAGCAGCTTAGGGGGACTAGCGCCCTACGAGCAGTACTTC. Amino acids: CASSLGGLAPYEQYF.

The genes are TRBV5-8 and TRBJ2-1; 10 nucleotides match TRBD2. The germline V gene encodes CDR1 SGHTS and CDR2 YDEGEE. This CDR3 is built from 19 residues. The junction had 13 bases not matched to a gene; V was cut back by 2 bases and J by 2 bases. DNA of the CDR3: TGTGCCAGCAGCTTTAAGGGGTTCGGACTAGCGGAGCCCTACAATGAGCAGTTCTTC. Protein sequence: CASSFKGFGLAEPYNEQFF. The variable domain in full, with the rest retrieved from reference TRBV5-8 and TRBJ2-1, is EAGVTQSPTHLIKTRGQQATLRCSPISGHTSVYWYQQALGLGLQFLLWYDEGEERNRGNFPPRFSGRQFPNYSSELNVNALELEDSALYLCASSFKGFGLAEPYNEQFFGPGTRLTVL.

This rearrangement joins TRBV5-4 to TRBJ2-2; a possible D gene is TRBD1 (5 bases). V lost 1 base to trimming and J lost 5 bases, with 12 bases between them. The CDR3 length is 15 residues. The germline CDR1 and CDR2 sequences are SGHNT and YYREEE (reference sequence). CDR3 residues: CASSLQGPGTGELFF. As DNA, the CDR3 is TGTGCCAGCAGCTTGCAGGGCCCGGGTACCGGGGAGCTGTTTTTT.

The chain has TRBV6-4 and TRBJ1-2; 10 bases match TRBD1. The CDR3 length is 15 residues. Germline CDR1 and CDR2: MRHNA and SNTAGT. The junction had 9 bases not matched to a gene; V was cut back by 6 bases and J by 5 bases. This chain's CDR3 is CASSPLGDRGYGYTF. The CDR3 coding sequence is TGTGCCAGCAGCCCCCTTGGGGACAGGGGATATGGCTACACCTTC.

This chain uses TRBV7-3 with TRBJ2-2; D tentatively fits TRBD1 or TRBD2 (5 bases each). Trimming removed 2 bases from V and 7 bases from J, with 8 bases in between. Germline V gene lookup returns CDR1 SGHTA and CDR2 FQGTGA. CDR3 size: 13 residues. Written as DNA, the CDR3 is TGTGCCAGCAGCTTACGGGGCAACGGGGAGCTGTTTTTT. This codes for CASSLRGNGELFF.

V and J are TRBV30 and TRBJ1-1; D not resolved. The ends were cut back, 0 bases at V and 0 bases at J, with 14 bases in the middle. Germline V gives CDR1 GTSNPN, CDR2 SVGIG (reference sequence). The CDR3 covers 16 residues. CDR3 DNA sequence: TGTGCCTGGAGTGTACTCCCAGCACGAATGAACACTGAAGCTTTCTTT. It encodes CAWSVLPARMNTEAFF.

This clone was recorded only once. The chain recombines TRBV5-6 with TRBJ2-7; D tentatively fits TRBD1 or TRBD2 (5 bases each). The CDR3 loop spans 16 amino acids. V was trimmed by 3 bases and J by 2 bases, leaving 18 bases between them. The germline V gene has CDR1 SGHDT and CDR2 YYEEEE. CDR3 nucleotide sequence: TGTGCCAGCAGCTCGAAACCGGGACGAGGCACCTACGAGCAGTACTTC. It codes for CASSSKPGRGTYEQYF. The entire variable domain, with the rest obtained from reference TRBV5-6 and TRBJ2-7, is as follows: DAGVTQSPTHLIKTRGQQVTLRCSPKSGHDTVSWYQQALGQGPQFIFQYYEEEERQRGNFPDRFSGHQFPNYSSELNVNALLLGDSALYLCASSSKPGRGTYEQYFGPGTRLTVT.

This chain joins TRBV13 and TRBJ2-1, with TRBD2 as a possible D gene (5 bases). This CDR3 has 14 amino acids. Trimming removed 5 bases at V and 10 bases at J, with 18 bases between. The germline gives CDR1 PRHDT, CDR2 FYEKMQ (reference sequence). CDR3 in DNA: TGTGCCAGCAGCATTAATCACGGGGTCAGGGAGCAGTTCTTC. Translated: CASSINHGVREQFF. The full variable domain, completed using reference TRBV13 and TRBJ2-1, is AAGVIQSPRHLIKEKRETATLKCYPIPRHDTVYWYQQGPGQDPQFLISFYEKMQSDKGSIPDRFSAQQFSDYHSELNMSSLELGDSALYFCASSINHGVREQFFGPGTRLTVL.

The chain has TRBV19 and TRBJ2-7, with 7 bases aligning to TRBD2. The germline V gene encodes CDR1 LNHDA and CDR2 SQIVND (reference sequence). J was trimmed by 0 bases and V by 5 bases; bases with no gene match: 7. CDR3 length: 15 amino acids. DNA for the CDR3: TGTGCCAGTAGTGATTTAGGCGGGAGCTCCTACGAGCAGTACTTC. This encodes CASSDLGGSSYEQYF.

The chain combines TRBV6-6 with TRBJ1-1; a weak D match, TRBD1 (6 bases). This CDR3 has 16 amino acids. V lost 7 bases and J lost 3, with 21 bases in between. Germline-derived CDR1 and CDR2 are MNHNY and SVGAGI (reference sequence). The CDR3 DNA is TGTGCCAGCACCCTCGGGGGGGGCGGTAAGTACACTGAAGCTTTCTTT. It encodes CASTLGGGGKYTEAFF.